The rows below give T cell receptor beta chains drawn from one sample of a study of cytomegalovirus exposure and HLA in healthy donors. The data were produced by immunoSEQ multiplex PCR, yet TCRdb's version contains in-frame clones alone and is incomplete. The profile shows approximately 100,000 clones, around three quarters of them singletons. Input material: PBMCs. The receptors here all came from a human donor in good health. The CDR3 runs from the conserved cysteine through the conserved F or W. Each record gives: J gene, clone size, V gene, D gene, CDR3 protein, CDR3 DNA. D genes are given only for firm matches. Clone size appears in some rows only: once, few, many, or a class for an expanded clone.

J: TRBJ1-1; size: NA; V: TRBV27; D: TRBD1; CDR3: CASSHARNRGTEAFF; DNA: TGTGCCAGCAGTCATGCTCGTAACAGGGGCACTGAAGCTTTCTTT
J: TRBJ1-2; size: NA; V: TRBV6-6; D: NA; CDR3: CASSYSSNYGYTF; DNA: TGTGCCAGCAGTTATTCTTCTAACTATGGCTACACCTTC
J: TRBJ1-2; size: NA; V: TRBV28; D: NA; CDR3: CASSLPGGWGYTF; DNA: TGTGCCAGCAGTTTACCGGGGGGCTGGGGCTACACCTTC
J: TRBJ1-2; size: NA; V: TRBV5-4; D: NA; CDR3: CASSLAGTYGYTF; DNA: TGTGCCAGCAGCTTAGCAGGAACCTATGGCTACACCTTC
J: TRBJ2-7; size: NA; V: TRBV5-1; D: TRBD1; CDR3: CASSLEGQGVREQYF; DNA: TGCGCCAGCAGCTTGGAGGGACAGGGTGTGAGGGAGCAGTACTTC
J: TRBJ2-7; size: once; V: TRBV6-1; D: TRBD1; CDR3: CASSGTGTAYEQYF; DNA: TGTGCCAGCAGTGGCACCGGGACAGCCTACGAGCAGTACTTC
J: TRBJ1-1; size: NA; V: TRBV4-3; D: NA; CDR3: CASSQVGTLGMNTEAFF; DNA: TGCGCCAGCAGCCAAGTGGGGACACTTGGGATGAACACTGAAGCTTTCTTT
J: TRBJ1-2; size: few; V: TRBV30; D: NA; CDR3: CAWGQLRGYTF; DNA: TGTGCCTGGGGACAGTTAAGGGGCTACACCTTC
J: TRBJ2-7; size: NA; V: TRBV28; D: TRBD2; CDR3: CASKAGVVGEQYF; DNA: TGTGCCAGCAAAGCGGGAGTAGTGGGCGAGCAGTACTTC
J: TRBJ2-7; size: NA; V: TRBV7-2; D: NA; CDR3: CASSFSQGYEQYF; DNA: TGTGCCAGCAGCTTTTCACAGGGCTACGAGCAGTACTTC
J: TRBJ1-5; size: NA; V: TRBV19; D: NA; CDR3: CASSWVGSNQPQHF; DNA: TGTGCCAGTAGTTGGGTCGGGTCCAATCAGCCCCAGCATTTT
J: TRBJ2-4; size: NA; V: TRBV9; D: TRBD2; CDR3: CASSDSSGGNIQYF; DNA: TGTGCCAGCAGCGATTCTAGCGGGGGAAACATTCAGTACTTC
J: TRBJ2-7; size: NA; V: TRBV19; D: NA; CDR3: CASSISTNTYEQYF; DNA: TGTGCCAGTAGTATAAGTACAAATACCTACGAGCAGTACTTC
J: TRBJ1-5; size: NA; V: TRBV2; D: TRBD1; CDR3: CASDRGGLSNQPQHF; DNA: TGTGCCAGCGACCGAGGGGGCTTGAGCAATCAGCCCCAGCATTTT
J: TRBJ2-7; size: few; V: TRBV4-1; D: NA; CDR3: CASSQDWAVTSYEQYF; DNA: TGCGCCAGCAGCCAAGATTGGGCAGTAACATCCTACGAGCAGTACTTC
J: TRBJ1-1; size: NA; V: TRBV2; D: TRBD1; CDR3: CASSGNRGHTEAFF; DNA: TGTGCCAGCAGTGGAAACAGGGGGCATACTGAAGCTTTCTTT
J: TRBJ1-5; size: NA; V: TRBV5-4; D: TRBD1; CDR3: CASSTGTGADQPQHF; DNA: TGTGCCAGCAGCACCGGGACAGGGGCCGATCAGCCCCAGCATTTT
J: TRBJ2-2; size: NA; V: TRBV5-1; D: NA; CDR3: CASSLGPRGDTGELFF; DNA: TGCGCCAGCAGCTTGGGGCCCAGGGGGGACACCGGGGAGCTGTTTTTT
J: TRBJ2-5; size: NA; V: TRBV5-1; D: TRBD2; CDR3: CASSYGLAEIGETQYF; DNA: TGCGCCAGCAGCTATGGACTAGCGGAGATCGGGGAGACCCAGTACTTC
J: TRBJ2-1; size: NA; V: TRBV2; D: NA; CDR3: CASSSLAANEQFF; DNA: TGTGCCAGCAGTTCGTTAGCGGCAAATGAGCAGTTCTTC
J: TRBJ1-1; size: NA; V: TRBV6-4; D: TRBD1; CDR3: CASSEDRGLKAFF; DNA: TGTGCCAGCAGTGAGGACAGGGGGTTGAAAGCTTTCTTT
J: TRBJ1-4; size: few; V: TRBV27; D: TRBD1; CDR3: CASSLTGGWGEKLFF; DNA: TGTGCCAGCAGTTTAACAGGGGGCTGGGGTGAAAAACTGTTTTTT
J: TRBJ2-1; size: NA; V: TRBV6-1; D: NA; CDR3: CASSEIGGSYNEQFF; DNA: TGTGCCAGCAGTGAAATAGGGGGCTCCTACAATGAGCAGTTCTTC
J: TRBJ2-7; size: NA; V: TRBV5-1; D: TRBD2; CDR3: CASSPSGLAHYEQYF; DNA: TGCGCCAGCAGCCCGTCGGGACTAGCGCACTACGAGCAGTACTTC
J: TRBJ1-5; size: NA; V: TRBV5-6; D: NA; CDR3: CASSFQTATGDQPQHF; DNA: TGTGCCAGCAGCTTTCAGACGGCAACCGGGGATCAGCCCCAGCATTTT
J: TRBJ2-3; size: NA; V: TRBV6-1; D: NA; CDR3: CASSEATGYGTDTQYF; DNA: TGTGCCAGCAGTGAAGCGACAGGTTATGGCACAGATACGCAGTATTTT
J: TRBJ2-7; size: NA; V: TRBV11-2; D: TRBD2; CDR3: CASSSVREGRSEQYF; DNA: TGTGCCAGCAGCTCGGTGAGGGAGGGCCGAAGCGAGCAGTACTTC
J: TRBJ2-4; size: few; V: TRBV5-6; D: NA; CDR3: CASSTGTPIQYF; DNA: TGTGCCAGCAGCACCGGGACACCAATTCAGTACTTC
J: TRBJ1-2; size: NA; V: TRBV27; D: NA; CDR3: CASSGIGVVGYTF; DNA: TGTGCCAGCAGTGGAATTGGAGTAGTGGGCTACACCTTC
J: TRBJ1-6; size: NA; V: TRBV27; D: NA; CDR3: CASSLSSGSGSPLHF; DNA: TGTGCCAGCAGTTTATCATCAGGGTCCGGTTCACCCCTCCACTTT
J: TRBJ1-6; size: once; V: TRBV5-4; D: NA; CDR3: CASSVQDSPLHF; DNA: TGTGCCAGCAGCGTCCAGGATTCACCCCTCCACTTT
J: TRBJ2-6; size: NA; V: TRBV6-5; D: TRBD1; CDR3: CASRTGGSGANVLTF; DNA: TGTGCCAGCAGAACAGGGGGCTCTGGGGCCAACGTCCTGACTTTC
J: TRBJ2-3; size: NA; V: TRBV5-4; D: TRBD2; CDR3: CASSSASGGTPNTQYF; DNA: TGTGCCAGCAGCTCCGCTAGCGGGGGGACACCCAACACGCAGTATTTT
J: TRBJ2-7; size: NA; V: TRBV2; D: TRBD1; CDR3: CASKGQGSSYEQYF; DNA: TGTGCCAGCAAGGGACAGGGAAGCTCCTACGAGCAGTACTTC
J: TRBJ2-1; size: NA; V: TRBV14; D: TRBD1; CDR3: CASSHFNRGIYNEQFF; DNA: TGTGCCAGCAGCCACTTTAACAGGGGGATCTACAATGAGCAGTTCTTC
J: TRBJ2-7; size: NA; V: TRBV13; D: TRBD1; CDR3: CASSPDRVSYEQYF; DNA: TGTGCCAGCAGCCCGGACAGGGTATCCTACGAGCAGTACTTC
J: TRBJ2-2; size: NA; V: TRBV5-4; D: NA; CDR3: CASSLPTQGRGGELFF; DNA: TGTGCCAGCAGCTTGCCAACCCAGGGGCGAGGCGGGGAGCTGTTTTTT
J: TRBJ2-3; size: few; V: TRBV5-1; D: NA; CDR3: CASSKGMTTDTQYF; DNA: TGCGCCAGCAGCAAGGGGATGACCACAGATACGCAGTATTTT
J: TRBJ2-1; size: NA; V: TRBV27; D: TRBD1; CDR3: CASSLTGGASYEQFF; DNA: TGTGCCAGCAGTCTAACAGGGGGCGCGTCCTATGAGCAGTTCTTC